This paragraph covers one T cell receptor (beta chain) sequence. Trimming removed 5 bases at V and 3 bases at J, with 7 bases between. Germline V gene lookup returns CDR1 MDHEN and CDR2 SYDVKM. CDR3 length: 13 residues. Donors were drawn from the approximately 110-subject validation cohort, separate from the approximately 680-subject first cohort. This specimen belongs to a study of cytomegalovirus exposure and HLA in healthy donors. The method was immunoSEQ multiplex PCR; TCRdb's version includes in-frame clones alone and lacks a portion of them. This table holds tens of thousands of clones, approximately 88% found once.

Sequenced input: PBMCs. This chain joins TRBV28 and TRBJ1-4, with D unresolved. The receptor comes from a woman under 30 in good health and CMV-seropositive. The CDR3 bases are TGTGCCAGCAGTCCCCGCGCTAATGAAAAACTGTTTTTT. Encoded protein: CASSPRANEKLFF.